This TCR beta chain was documented in a study of blood T cell repertoires in COVID-19. Here immunoSEQ multiplex PCR was the method, and the copy in TCRdb shows in-frame clones only, minus some. This table has some 220,000 clones, around 80% appearing once. V was clipped by 2 bases and J by 7 bases; unmatched bases: 22. This CDR3 is 21 amino acids long. The germline V gene encodes CDR1 KGHSH and CDR2 LQKENI. This receptor was obtained from a man aged 45-60 years with active or convalescent COVID-19. Sequencing used peripheral blood. This chain connects TRBV18 to TRBJ2-4, with 11 bases identical to TRBD2. The CDR3 DNA reads as TGTGCCAGCTCACCATCGTTAGCGGGGGGGCCGTCAATAGTACCGGATAACATTCAGTACTTC. Its protein product is CASSPSLAGGPSIVPDNIQYF.